The source of this T cell receptor (beta chain) is a study of neoadjuvant anti-PD-1 for oral cavity cancer. At the level of the study: Non-progressing patients received a fourth nivolumab dose near day 43, then surgery on days 50-56.

The method was immunoSEQ multiplex PCR; TCRdb's version includes in-frame clones alone and lacks a portion of them. This sample has about 15,000 clones, with around 75% found just once. This CDR3 contains 15 residues. Unmatched junction bases numbered 10, after V lost 7 bases and J lost 2 bases. The germline V gene has CDR1 MNHEY and CDR2 SVGAGI. The chain combines TRBV6-5 with TRBJ2-7, with TRBD2 matching over 8 bases. The sample consisted of PBMCs, taken before nivolumab (anti-PD-1) treatment. The origin of this receptor is a person aged 35 to 85 with oral cavity squamous cell carcinoma. CDR3 sequence (DNA): TGTGCCAGCACTCCCGCAGCGGGGGCCGCCTACGAGCAGTACTTC. Amino acids: CASTPAAGAAYEQYF.